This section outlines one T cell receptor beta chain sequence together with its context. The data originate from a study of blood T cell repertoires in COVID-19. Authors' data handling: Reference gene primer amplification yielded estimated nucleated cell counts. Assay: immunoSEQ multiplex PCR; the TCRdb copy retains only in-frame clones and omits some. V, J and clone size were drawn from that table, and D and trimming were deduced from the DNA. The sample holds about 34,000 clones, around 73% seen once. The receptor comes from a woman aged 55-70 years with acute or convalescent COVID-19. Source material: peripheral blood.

As DNA, the CDR3 is TGCGCCAGCAGCTTGGCCGGGAGCGGGGGTTTTGGCACCGGGGAGCTGTTTTTT. This sequence encodes CASSLAGSGGFGTGELFF. The chain carries TRBV5-1 and TRBJ2-2; 8 bases align to TRBD2. Germline CDR1 SGHRS, CDR2 YFSETQ. With V trimmed by 0 bases and J by 4 bases, 11 bases remained unmatched. The length of the CDR3 is 18 residues.